These T cell receptor beta chains were read from a single sample in a study of blood T cell repertoires in COVID-19. Some clones are missing from TCRdb's copy, which holds only in-frame ones; the method was immunoSEQ multiplex PCR. The sample contains about 130,000 clones, about 89% of which appear only once. The sample comprised peripheral blood. The source is a man aged 50-60 years with active COVID-19. Each CDR3 is given with its conserved first and last residue. A D gene is named only where the DNA matches it firmly. Not all rows give a size; the values are once, few, many and, for expanded clones, a class.

D: -; V: TRBV2; J: TRBJ2-7; size: -; DNA: TGTGCCAGCAGCACCTACGAGCAGTACTTC; CDR3: CASSTYEQYF
D: -; V: TRBV20-1; J: TRBJ2-5; size: -; DNA: TGCAGTGTGGCTCCCCAAGAGACCCAGTACTTC; CDR3: CSVAPQETQYF
D: TRBD1; V: TRBV9; J: TRBJ2-1; size: -; DNA: TGTGCCAGCAGCGTTAGCCCCGGGACAGGGGGCTACAATGAGCAGTTCTTC; CDR3: CASSVSPGTGGYNEQFF
D: TRBD1; V: TRBV14; J: TRBJ1-2; size: -; DNA: TGTGCCAGCAGCCGGGACAGGGTTGGCTACACCTTC; CDR3: CASSRDRVGYTF
D: -; V: TRBV11-2; J: TRBJ2-5; size: -; DNA: TGTGCCAGCAGCCAAGTAGCACAGGTTTTCCAAGAGACCCAGTACTTC; CDR3: CASSQVAQVFQETQYF
D: -; V: TRBV10-3; J: TRBJ1-2; size: -; DNA: TGTGCCACCGACTCGGGACAACAGACACCCTTCTTC; CDR3: CATDSGQQTPFF
D: TRBD1; V: TRBV2; J: TRBJ2-5; size: -; DNA: TGTGCCAGCAGTGGGGACAGGGGTCGGGGAGAGACCCAGTACTTC; CDR3: CASSGDRGRGETQYF
D: TRBD2; V: TRBV4-1; J: TRBJ2-1; size: -; DNA: TGCGCCAGCAGCCAAGATAGCGGGGGGGCCTACAATGAGCAGTTCTTC; CDR3: CASSQDSGGAYNEQFF
D: TRBD2; V: TRBV2; J: TRBJ2-2; size: -; DNA: TGTGCCAGCAGTCCTACTAGCGGGGGACATATTACCGGGGAGCTGTTTTTT; CDR3: CASSPTSGGHITGELFF
D: TRBD2; V: TRBV7-9; J: TRBJ2-1; size: -; DNA: TGTGCCAGCAGCTCGTCCCCCGGGGGGGGGCCCTACAATGAGCAGTTCTTC; CDR3: CASSSSPGGGPYNEQFF
D: -; V: TRBV3-1/TRBV3-2; J: TRBJ2-1; size: -; DNA: TGTGCCAGCAGCCAAGGACAACTTAACTACAATGAGCAGTTCTTC; CDR3: CASSQGQLNYNEQFF
D: -; V: TRBV29-1; J: TRBJ2-3; size: -; DNA: TGCAGCGTTGAGAGGAGCACAGATACGCAGTATTTT; CDR3: CSVERSTDTQYF
D: -; V: TRBV5-4; J: TRBJ1-1; size: -; DNA: TGTGCCAGCAGCTGGGCAGGTGGGAACACTGAAGCTTTCTTT; CDR3: CASSWAGGNTEAFF
D: -; V: TRBV6-1; J: TRBJ2-2; size: -; DNA: TGTGCCAGCAGTGCTCGGTTGCCCACGGCGGGCGGGGAGCTGTTTTTT; CDR3: CASSARLPTAGGELFF
D: TRBD1; V: TRBV5-4; J: TRBJ1-2; size: -; DNA: TGTGCCAGCAGCTTGGAGAGACAGGGTAGTGGCTACACCTTC; CDR3: CASSLERQGSGYTF
D: -; V: TRBV12-5; J: TRBJ1-4; size: once; DNA: TGTGCTAGTGGTTTGACAGGGATCCACGAGGAACTGTTTTTT; CDR3: CASGLTGIHEELFF
D: TRBD1; V: TRBV6-5; J: TRBJ1-1; size: -; DNA: TGTGCCAGCAGCAGGGGGCGAACTGAAGCTTTCTTT; CDR3: CASSRGRTEAFF
D: TRBD1; V: TRBV3-1/TRBV3-2; J: TRBJ2-7; size: once; DNA: TGTGCCAGCAGCCAATACAGGGGGTACGAGCAGTACTTC; CDR3: CASSQYRGYEQYF
D: -; V: TRBV6-5; J: TRBJ1-1; size: -; DNA: TGTGCCAGCAGTTACTCTGGCAGGGTAAGCACTGAAGCTTTCTTT; CDR3: CASSYSGRVSTEAFF
D: -; V: TRBV27; J: TRBJ1-1; size: -; DNA: TGTGCCAGCCAACGAGGGGGGGATAAAGCTTTCTTT; CDR3: CASQRGGDKAFF
D: TRBD2; V: TRBV19; J: TRBJ2-2; size: -; DNA: TGTGCCAGTAGCCTCGTTGGAGCGGGGGGTTCCGGGGAGCTGTTTTTT; CDR3: CASSLVGAGGSGELFF
D: TRBD2; V: TRBV28; J: TRBJ2-3; size: -; DNA: TGTGCCAGCAGTCGAGAAGCGGGGGGCACAGATACGCAGTATTTT; CDR3: CASSREAGGTDTQYF
D: TRBD2; V: TRBV3-1/TRBV3-2; J: TRBJ2-1; size: -; DNA: TGTGCCAGCAGCCAAGGGACTAGCGACTACAATGAGCAGTTCTTC; CDR3: CASSQGTSDYNEQFF
D: TRBD2; V: TRBV7-8; J: TRBJ2-7; size: -; DNA: TGTGCCAGCAGCTTCCGGACTAGCGGGGGGCGAGGGTACTCCTACGAGCAGTACTTC; CDR3: CASSFRTSGGRGYSYEQYF
D: TRBD2; V: TRBV6-5; J: TRBJ2-1; size: -; DNA: TGTGCCAGCAGCAAACCTAGCGGTGGTGAGCAGTTCTTC; CDR3: CASSKPSGGEQFF
D: TRBD2; V: TRBV4-2; J: TRBJ2-1; size: -; DNA: TGTGCCAGCAGCCAAAGCGGGGGGGCGCGTGACAATGAGCAGTTCTTC; CDR3: CASSQSGGARDNEQFF
D: -; V: TRBV7-2; J: TRBJ2-1; size: once; DNA: TGTGCCAGCACCCCGCTAAGCTCCTACAATGAGCAGTTCTTC; CDR3: CASTPLSSYNEQFF
D: -; V: TRBV29-1; J: TRBJ2-7; size: -; DNA: TGCAGCGTGTCCCGGGGGTTCTCCTACGAGCAGTACTTC; CDR3: CSVSRGFSYEQYF
D: -; V: TRBV7-6; J: TRBJ1-6; size: -; DNA: TGTGCCAGCAGCTTAGGGACACGAAGCTCCTATAATTCACCCCTCCACTTT; CDR3: CASSLGTRSSYNSPLHF
D: TRBD1; V: TRBV3-1/TRBV3-2; J: TRBJ1-2; size: -; DNA: TGTGCCAGCAGCCCTAGGACAGGGGCGAATAACTATGGCTACACCTTC; CDR3: CASSPRTGANNYGYTF
D: TRBD2; V: TRBV18; J: TRBJ2-3; size: -; DNA: TGTGCCAGCTCACTTGGGCCAGCGGGGGGCACAGATACGCAGTATTTT; CDR3: CASSLGPAGGTDTQYF
D: TRBD2; V: TRBV4-2; J: TRBJ2-1; size: -; DNA: TGTGCCAGCAGCCCTCTAGCGGGGGAAGCCGCGGGGCAGTTCTTC; CDR3: CASSPLAGEAAGQFF
D: -; V: TRBV19; J: TRBJ2-7; size: -; DNA: TGTGCCAGTAGAGGTGCAGGGACCTACGAGCAGTACTTC; CDR3: CASRGAGTYEQYF
D: -; V: TRBV11-2; J: TRBJ2-7; size: -; DNA: TGTGCCAGCTCACGTACGGGCCAGGGGTCTTCCTACGAGCAGTACTTC; CDR3: CASSRTGQGSSYEQYF
D: -; V: TRBV20-1; J: TRBJ2-1; size: -; DNA: TGCAGTGCCAGTGGTGGAGCGGGTCCCTACAATGAGCAGTTCTTC; CDR3: CSASGGAGPYNEQFF
D: -; V: TRBV25-1; J: TRBJ1-1; size: -; DNA: TGTGCCAGCATTGGGGACTTGACTGAAGCTTTCTTT; CDR3: CASIGDLTEAFF
D: -; V: TRBV24-1; J: TRBJ1-5; size: -; DNA: TGTGCCACCAGTTTGGCGGCGAATCAGCCCCAGCATTTT; CDR3: CATSLAANQPQHF